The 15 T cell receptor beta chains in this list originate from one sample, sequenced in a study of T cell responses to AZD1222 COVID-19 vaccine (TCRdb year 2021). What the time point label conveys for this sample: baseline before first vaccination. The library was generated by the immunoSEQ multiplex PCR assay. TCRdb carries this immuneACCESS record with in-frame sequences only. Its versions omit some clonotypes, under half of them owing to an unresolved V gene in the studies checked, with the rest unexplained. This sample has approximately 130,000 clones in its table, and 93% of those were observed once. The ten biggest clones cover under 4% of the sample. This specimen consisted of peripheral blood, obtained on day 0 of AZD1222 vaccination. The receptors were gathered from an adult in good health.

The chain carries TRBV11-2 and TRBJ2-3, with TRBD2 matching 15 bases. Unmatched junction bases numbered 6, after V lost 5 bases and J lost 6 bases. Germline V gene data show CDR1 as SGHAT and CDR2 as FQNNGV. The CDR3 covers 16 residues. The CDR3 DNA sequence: TGTGCCAGCAGCCCCGGACTAGCGGGAGGGCCCGATACGCAGTATTTT. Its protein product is CASSPGLAGGPDTQYF. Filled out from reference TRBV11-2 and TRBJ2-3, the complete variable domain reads EAGVAQSPRYKIIEKRQSVAFWCNPISGHATLYWYQQILGQGPKLLIQFQNNGVVDDSQLPKDRFSAERLKGVDSTLKIQPAKLEDSAVYLCASSPGLAGGPDTQYFGPGTRLTVL.

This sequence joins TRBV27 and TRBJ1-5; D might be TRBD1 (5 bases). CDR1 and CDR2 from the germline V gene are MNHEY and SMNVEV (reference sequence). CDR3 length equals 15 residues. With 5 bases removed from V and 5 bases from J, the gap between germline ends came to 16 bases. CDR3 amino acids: CASSETVGEDQPQHF. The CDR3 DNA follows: TGTGCCAGCAGTGAAACAGTGGGGGAGGATCAGCCCCAGCATTTT.

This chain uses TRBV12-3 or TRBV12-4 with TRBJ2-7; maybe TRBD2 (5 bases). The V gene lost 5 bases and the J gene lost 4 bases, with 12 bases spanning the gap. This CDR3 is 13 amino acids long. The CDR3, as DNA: TGTGCCAGCAGTACTAGGATGGGGTACGAGCAGTACTTC. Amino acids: CASSTRMGYEQYF.

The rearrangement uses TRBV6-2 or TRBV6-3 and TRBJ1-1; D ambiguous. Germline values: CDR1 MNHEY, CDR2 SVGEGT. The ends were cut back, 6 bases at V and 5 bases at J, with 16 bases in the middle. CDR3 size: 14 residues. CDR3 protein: CASSFSGLPTEAFF. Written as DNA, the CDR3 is TGTGCCAGCAGCTTCTCCGGGCTCCCGACTGAAGCTTTCTTT.

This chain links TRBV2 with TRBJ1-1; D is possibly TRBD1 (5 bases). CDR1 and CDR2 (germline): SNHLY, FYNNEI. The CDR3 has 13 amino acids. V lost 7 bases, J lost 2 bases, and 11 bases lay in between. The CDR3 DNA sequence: TGTGCCAGCACTGAGGACACAAACACTGAAGCTTTCTTT. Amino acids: CASTEDTNTEAFF.

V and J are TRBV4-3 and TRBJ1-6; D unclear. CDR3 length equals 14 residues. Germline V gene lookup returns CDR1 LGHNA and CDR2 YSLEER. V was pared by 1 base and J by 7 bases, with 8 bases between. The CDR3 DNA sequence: TGCGCCAGCAGCCAAGTCCAGTGGAATTCACCCCTCCACTTT. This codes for CASSQVQWNSPLHF.

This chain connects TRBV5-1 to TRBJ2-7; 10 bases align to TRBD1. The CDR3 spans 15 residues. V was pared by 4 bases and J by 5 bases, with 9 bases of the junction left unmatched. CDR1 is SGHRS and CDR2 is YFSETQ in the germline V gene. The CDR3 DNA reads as TGCGCCAGCAGCCCCGGGACAGGGGAAGTGGACGAGCAGTACTTC. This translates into CASSPGTGEVDEQYF. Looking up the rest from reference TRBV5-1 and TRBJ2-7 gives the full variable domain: KAGVTQTPRYLIKTRGQQVTLSCSPISGHRSVSWYQQTPGQGLQFLFEYFSETQRNKGNFPGRFSGRQFSNSRSEMNVSTLELGDSALYLCASSPGTGEVDEQYFGPGTRLTVT.

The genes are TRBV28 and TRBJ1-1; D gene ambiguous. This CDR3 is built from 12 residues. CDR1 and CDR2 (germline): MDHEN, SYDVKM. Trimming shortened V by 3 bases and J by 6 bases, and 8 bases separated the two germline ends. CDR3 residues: CASSFGWAEAFF. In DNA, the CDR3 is TGTGCCAGCAGTTTTGGGTGGGCTGAAGCTTTCTTT.

This chain's CDR3 is CASSSHWTENDYEQYF. CDR3 bases: TGTGCCAGCAGTTCCCATTGGACAGAGAACGACTACGAGCAGTACTTC. The chain carries TRBV28 and TRBJ2-7; D is perhaps TRBD1 (6 bases). V dropped 4 bases and J dropped 3 bases, with 19 bases sitting between them. Germline V gene lookup returns CDR1 MDHEN and CDR2 SYDVKM. There are 16 residues in the CDR3.

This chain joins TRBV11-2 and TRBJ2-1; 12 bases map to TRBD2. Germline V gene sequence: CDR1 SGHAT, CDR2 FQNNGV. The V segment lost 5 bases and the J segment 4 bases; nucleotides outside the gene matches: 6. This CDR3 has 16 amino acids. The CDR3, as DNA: TGTGCCAGCAGCGCCCCGGGACTAGCGGGTTACAATGAGCAGTTCTTC. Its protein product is CASSAPGLAGYNEQFF.

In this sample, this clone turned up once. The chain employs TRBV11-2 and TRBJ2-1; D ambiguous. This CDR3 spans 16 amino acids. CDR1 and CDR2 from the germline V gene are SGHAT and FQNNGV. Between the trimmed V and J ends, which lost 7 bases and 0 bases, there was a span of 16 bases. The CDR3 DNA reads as TGTGCCAGCAACCAGCCGCGAGAGAGCTCCTACAATGAGCAGTTCTTC. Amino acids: CASNQPRESSYNEQFF. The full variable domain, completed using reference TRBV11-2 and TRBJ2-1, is EAGVAQSPRYKIIEKRQSVAFWCNPISGHATLYWYQQILGQGPKLLIQFQNNGVVDDSQLPKDRFSAERLKGVDSTLKIQPAKLEDSAVYLCASNQPRESSYNEQFFGPGTRLTVL.

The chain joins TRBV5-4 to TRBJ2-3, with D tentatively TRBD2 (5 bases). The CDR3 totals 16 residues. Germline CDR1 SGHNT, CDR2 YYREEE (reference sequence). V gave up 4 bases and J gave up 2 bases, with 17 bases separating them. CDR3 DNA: TGTGCCAGCAGCCGGGAACTAGTGAGGGCCACAGATACGCAGTATTTT. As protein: CASSRELVRATDTQYF.

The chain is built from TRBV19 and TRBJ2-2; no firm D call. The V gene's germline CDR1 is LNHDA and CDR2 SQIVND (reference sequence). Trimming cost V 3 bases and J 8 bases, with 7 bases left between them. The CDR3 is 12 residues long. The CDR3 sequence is CASSISFGELFF. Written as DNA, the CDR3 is TGTGCCAGTAGTATCAGTTTTGGGGAGCTGTTTTTT.

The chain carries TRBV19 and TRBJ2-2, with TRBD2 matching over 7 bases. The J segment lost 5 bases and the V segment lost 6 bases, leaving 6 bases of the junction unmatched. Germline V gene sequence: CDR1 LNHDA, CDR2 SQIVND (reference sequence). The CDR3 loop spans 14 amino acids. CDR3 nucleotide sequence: TGTGCCAGTAGGGGGAGGGGAAGTACCGGGGAGCTGTTTTTT. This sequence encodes CASRGRGSTGELFF.

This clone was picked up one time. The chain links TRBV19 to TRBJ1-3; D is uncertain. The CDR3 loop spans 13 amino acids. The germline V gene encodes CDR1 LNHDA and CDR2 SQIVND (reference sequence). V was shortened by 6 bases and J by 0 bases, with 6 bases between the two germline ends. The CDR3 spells CASRGASGNTIYF. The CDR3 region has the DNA TGTGCCAGTAGGGGAGCCTCTGGAAACACCATATATTTT.